What follows are 28 T cell receptor beta chains derived from one specimen sequenced in a study of resident and recirculating memory T cells in vitiligo. Sequencing used immunoSEQ multiplex PCR; TCRdb keeps in-frame clones, though not all of them. In the table there are some 70,000 clones, roughly 90% of which are singletons. The sequenced sample was blood. These receptors all stem from a male donor with vitiligo.

V and J are TRBV4-1 and TRBJ1-2; D possibly corresponds to TRBD1 (5 bases). CDR1 and CDR2 (germline): MGHRA, YSYEKL. The CDR3 sequence is 15 residues long. Trimming removed 0 bases from V and 1 base from J, with 9 bases in between. The CDR3 bases are TGCGCCAGCAGCCAAGAGACAGTTCTTAACTATGGCTACACCTTC. Translation: CASSQETVLNYGYTF.

The V and J genes are TRBV5-4 and TRBJ1-4; 7 bases agree with TRBD1. There are 15 residues in the CDR3. Unmatched junction bases numbered 9, after V lost 3 bases and J lost 7 bases. CDR1 and CDR2 from the germline V gene are SGHNT and YYREEE (reference sequence). CDR3 loop: CASSSSRGLGEKLFF. CDR3 DNA: TGTGCCAGCAGCTCCAGTAGGGGGCTGGGTGAAAAACTGTTTTTT.

CDR3 region: CASSPGTGGNYGYTF. The CDR3 DNA reads TGTGCCAGCTCACCGGGGACAGGGGGGAACTATGGCTACACCTTC. The J gene is TRBJ1-2, the V gene TRBV18, with 11 bases identical to TRBD1. Trimming took 3 bases from V and 2 from J; bases not matched to a gene: 2. Germline assignment: CDR1 KGHSH and CDR2 LQKENI. The CDR3 runs to 15 residues. Full variable domain (outside the CDR3, taken from reference TRBV18 and TRBJ1-2): NAGVMQNPRHLVRRRGQEARLRCSPMKGHSHVYWYRQLPEEGLKFMVYLQKENIIDESGMPKERFSAEFPKEGPSILRIQQVVRGDSAAYFCASSPGTGGNYGYTFGSGTRLTVV.

This chain joins TRBV28 and TRBJ1-6, with 7 bases matching TRBD1. Germline V gene data show CDR1 as MDHEN and CDR2 as SYDVKM. This CDR3 spans 15 amino acids. Trimming took 3 bases from V and 7 from J; bases not matched to a gene: 6. The CDR3, as DNA: TGTGCCAGCAGTTTGGCCGGGACAGTAAATTCACCCCTCCACTTT. Amino acid sequence: CASSLAGTVNSPLHF.

The chain employs TRBV7-9 and TRBJ2-3; the D gene is possibly TRBD2 (5 bases). The V gene's germline CDR1 is SEHNR and CDR2 FQNEAQ (reference sequence). Trimming cost V 4 bases and J 2 bases, with 16 bases left between them. The CDR3 totals 16 residues. CDR3 DNA sequence: TGTGCCAGCAGCTCAGTTAGGGCGGGTCCCACAGATACGCAGTATTTT. Translation: CASSSVRAGPTDTQYF. Filled out from reference TRBV7-9 and TRBJ2-3, the complete variable domain reads DTGVSQNPRHKITKRGQNVTFRCDPISEHNRLYWYRQTLGQGPEFLTYFQNEAQLEKSRLLSDRFSAERPKGSFSTLEIQRTEQGDSAMYLCASSSVRAGPTDTQYFGPGTRLTVL.

This chain joins TRBV19 and TRBJ1-1; 11 bases match TRBD1. This CDR3 region has 16 residues. The trim removed 3 bases at V and 4 bases at J, leaving 7 bases unmatched. Germline V gene sequence: CDR1 LNHDA, CDR2 SQIVND (reference sequence). CDR3 loop: CASSIPPGQGATEAFF. DNA for the CDR3: TGTGCCAGTAGTATCCCCCCCGGACAGGGGGCCACTGAAGCTTTCTTT.

The CDR3, as DNA: TGTGCCAGCAGCTTGGAGGGCCGGGATCGGGAGCAGTACTTC. This translates into CASSLEGRDREQYF. The V gene is TRBV5-5, the J gene TRBJ2-7; D is perhaps TRBD2 (5 bases). The germline gives CDR1 SGHKS, CDR2 YYEKEE (reference sequence). V gave up 0 bases and J gave up 7 bases, with 14 bases separating them. The CDR3 is 14 amino acids.

CDR3 region: CASSPIQGAVNSPLHF. The CDR3 DNA reads TGCGCCAGCAGCCCAATACAGGGGGCAGTTAATTCACCCCTCCACTTT. The chain employs TRBV5-1 and TRBJ1-6; TRBD1 aligns across 9 bases. From germline, CDR1 is SGHRS and CDR2 YFSETQ. This CDR3 has 16 amino acids. V gave up 4 bases and J gave up 6 bases; unmatched junction bases: 8. Full variable domain (outside the CDR3, taken from reference TRBV5-1 and TRBJ1-6): KAGVTQTPRYLIKTRGQQVTLSCSPISGHRSVSWYQQTPGQGLQFLFEYFSETQRNKGNFPGRFSGRQFSNSRSEMNVSTLELGDSALYLCASSPIQGAVNSPLHFGNGTRLTVT.

The chain joins TRBV6-5 to TRBJ1-1; the D gene is possibly TRBD1 (5 bases). This CDR3 has 15 residues. CDR1 and CDR2 from the germline V gene are MNHEY and SVGAGI. The V and J ends lost 1 base and 4 bases respectively, with 13 bases between them. The CDR3 here is CASSYYGTGVTEAFF. Here the CDR3 DNA reads TGTGCCAGCAGTTACTACGGGACGGGAGTCACTGAAGCTTTCTTT.

This sequence joins TRBV27 and TRBJ2-3; weak D call: TRBD2 (6 bases). This CDR3 is 14 amino acids long. Germline lookup yields CDR1 MNHEY and CDR2 SMNVEV (reference sequence). Deletions cut 3 bases from V and 5 bases from J, with 12 bases between. CDR3 bases: TGTGCCAGCAGTTTCTCGCGGGGTGGAGATACGCAGTATTTT. Protein sequence: CASSFSRGGDTQYF.

The V call is TRBV7-9, the J call TRBJ2-7, with a weak D call TRBD2 (6 bases). This CDR3 has 17 amino acids. Trimming removed 5 bases at V and 1 base at J, with 21 bases between. Germline CDR1 and CDR2: SEHNR and FQNEAQ (reference sequence). CDR3 sequence (DNA): TGTGCCAGCAGCCCACTCACGACCACGCTAGCGTCCTACGAGCAGTACTTC. Residues: CASSPLTTTLASYEQYF.

This clone has more than one count but fewer than ten. The rearrangement links TRBV6-1 to TRBJ1-5; D is unclear. The V end lost 3 bases, the J end lost 6 bases, and 12 bases lay between the germline ends. This CDR3 is built from 14 residues. CDR1 and CDR2 from the germline V gene are MNHNS and SASEGT. CDR3 sequence (DNA): TGTGCCAGCAGTGACAGTCGAGGGATTCAGCCCCAGCATTTT. Translating gives CASSDSRGIQPQHF.

A single count supports this clone. J is TRBJ2-3 and V is TRBV5-8, with 7 bases fitting TRBD1. The J segment lost 1 base and the V segment lost 4 bases, leaving 3 bases of the junction unmatched. This CDR3 contains 14 residues. In germline, CDR1 is SGHTS, CDR2 YDEGEE. For the CDR3, the DNA is TGTGCCAGCAGCGACAGGGTGGGCACAGATACGCAGTATTTT. Translating gives CASSDRVGTDTQYF.

V is TRBV12-5 and J is TRBJ1-4; 7 nucleotides match TRBD1. CDR1 and CDR2 (germline): LGHNT, FRNRAP. V lost 6 bases and J lost 4; bases outside the gene matches: 5. There are 14 residues in the CDR3. DNA for the CDR3: TGTGCTAGTGGCTCTGGGACAGATAATGAAAAACTGTTTTTT. It is translated as CASGSGTDNEKLFF.

This clone is a singleton in its sample. The junction and the germline gene differ at one end; a read error may be behind it. The chain is built from TRBV5-1 and TRBJ2-7, with unresolved D. The CDR3 is 15 amino acids. The germline V gene encodes CDR1 SGHRS and CDR2 YFSETQ. The CDR3 DNA is TGCGCCAGCAGCTTGGTGGCTCTCAAATCCTCCGAGCAGTACTTC. Translation gives CASSLVALKSSEQYF.

The J gene is TRBJ1-4, the V gene TRBV28; D uncertain. Per germline, CDR1 MDHEN and CDR2 SYDVKM. Trimming took off 6 bases at V and 3 bases at J, with 11 bases between the two ends. CDR3 length equals 14 residues. The CDR3 coding sequence is TGTGCCAGCAGCCAGGTATCAGCTAATGAAAAACTGTTTTTT. Translating it yields CASSQVSANEKLFF.

V is TRBV5-8 and J is TRBJ1-2; D is possibly TRBD1 (5 bases). The CDR3 has 15 residues. With 4 bases removed from V and 4 bases from J, the gap between germline ends came to 17 bases. Germline V CDR1 and CDR2: SGHTS, YDEGEE. For the CDR3, the DNA is TGTGCCAGCAGCACTAGGGACGGGAGGATCTATGGCTACACCTTC. It is translated as CASSTRDGRIYGYTF.

This chain links TRBV28 with TRBJ2-2; possible D gene TRBD1, 5 bases. CDR1 MDHEN and CDR2 SYDVKM come from the germline V gene. Trimming shortened V by 3 bases and J by 10 bases, and 9 bases separated the two germline ends. The CDR3 contains 12 residues. The CDR3 sequence is CASSFGAAELFF. The CDR3 DNA reads TGTGCCAGCAGTTTTGGGGCGGCGGAGCTGTTTTTT.

The chain combines TRBV7-9 with TRBJ1-6; D is unclear. Looked up from germline, CDR1 is SEHNR and CDR2 is FQNEAQ (reference sequence). V lost 5 bases, J lost 6 bases, and 8 bases lay in between. The CDR3 is 13 amino acids. CDR3 amino acids: CASSPQSNSPLHF. CDR3 nucleotides: TGTGCCAGCAGCCCACAGAGTAATTCACCCCTCCACTTT.

The chain joins TRBV25-1 to TRBJ1-6, with TRBD1 identical over 7 bases. Per germline, CDR1 MGHDK and CDR2 SYGVNS. Germline trimming cut 6 bases from V and 1 base from J; bases unmatched to any gene: 0. The CDR3 spans 14 residues. CDR3 region: CASSRGSYNSPLHF. In DNA, the CDR3 is TGTGCCAGCAGCAGGGGGTCCTATAATTCACCCCTCCACTTT.

The chain is built from TRBV11-3 and TRBJ2-7; maybe TRBD1 (5 bases). The V gene's germline CDR1 is SGHNT and CDR2 YENEEA. Trimming took 4 bases from V and 3 from J, leaving 16 bases between them. CDR3 size: 15 residues. CDR3 region: CASSSAQQGIYEQYF. In nucleotides, the CDR3 is TGTGCCAGCAGCTCCGCCCAGCAGGGAATCTACGAGCAGTACTTC.

The genes are TRBV19 and TRBJ1-5, with D perhaps matching TRBD1 (5 bases). The CDR3 spans 16 residues. V was cut by 2 bases and J by 3 bases, with 14 bases left in between. Germline V gene data show CDR1 as LNHDA and CDR2 as SQIVND (reference sequence). CDR3 bases: TGTGCCAGTAGTATAAGGTCGCGGGGGACCAATCAGCCCCAGCATTTT. This translates into CASSIRSRGTNQPQHF.

This chain links TRBV19 with TRBJ1-1; TRBD1 matches 7 bases. The CDR3 covers 11 residues. Germline assignment: CDR1 LNHDA and CDR2 SQIVND (reference sequence). V trimming: 6 bases; J trimming: 7 bases; junction bases outside the gene matches: 2. This CDR3 is CASRWTGEAFF. The DNA for the CDR3 is TGTGCCAGTAGGTGGACAGGTGAAGCTTTCTTT.

The chain is built from TRBV29-1 and TRBJ2-3; perhaps TRBD2 as D (6 bases). Trimming pared 3 bases from V and 6 bases from J, leaving 16 bases between. The germline V gene encodes CDR1 SQVTM and CDR2 ANQGSEA. The CDR3 is 14 amino acids. CDR3 nucleotide sequence: TGCAGCGTTGAGGGACTCCTAAGTCTCGATACGCAGTATTTT. It specifies CSVEGLLSLDTQYF.

Remarks on this clone: One end of the junction does not line up with germline, which may come from a read error. The J gene is TRBJ2-7, the V gene TRBV2, with D unresolved. Germline CDR1 reads SNHLY; CDR2 reads FYNNEI. The CDR3 extends over 11 amino acids. This CDR3 reads CASGDTYEQYF. CDR3 nucleotide sequence: TGTGCCAGCGGTGACACCTACGAGCAGTACTTC.

The CDR3 coding sequence is TGTGCCAGCAGCTTGGTCGGTTTGGCCGGGGAGCTGTTTTTT. It specifies CASSLVGLAGELFF. V is TRBV5-6 and J is TRBJ2-2; D is ambiguous. There are 14 residues in the CDR3. CDR1 and CDR2 (germline): SGHDT, YYEEEE. Trimming stripped 0 bases from V and 6 bases from J, with 9 bases between.

The chain carries TRBV19 and TRBJ2-2; TRBD2 is a possible D gene (5 bases). The CDR3 is made up of 15 amino acids. The germline V gene encodes CDR1 LNHDA and CDR2 SQIVND (reference sequence). Trimming left V 6 bases short and J 3 bases short, with 14 bases between. CDR3 in amino acids: CASSTVGRDTGELFF. The CDR3, as DNA: TGTGCCAGTAGCACCGTGGGGAGAGACACCGGGGAGCTGTTTTTT.

This chain uses TRBV5-4 with TRBJ2-3; 7 bases fit TRBD2. The CDR3 length is 15 residues. Looked up from germline, CDR1 is SGHNT and CDR2 is YYREEE (reference sequence). Trimming at V came to 4 bases and at J to 4 bases, leaving 9 bases not matched to a gene. The CDR3 bases are TGTGCCAGCAGCACCGGACTAGACTACGCAGATACGCAGTATTTT. This translates into CASSTGLDYADTQYF.